This TCR beta chain was found in a study of T cells after yellow fever vaccination. Study-wide findings and caveats: The secondary response was weaker, and its peak arrived faster, on day 5 versus 15.

Using its own MiXCR run on the 5' RACE reads, TCRdb lists one record per CDR3 protein. The sample lists more than 300,000 distinct CDR3 sequences, around 10% seen once, with about 3% in the top ten. Trimming pared 6 bases from V and 4 bases from J, leaving 15 bases between. Per the germline V gene, CDR1 is SQVTM and CDR2 is ANQGSEA. This CDR3 is 13 amino acids long. This clonotype was seen a handful of times. Its antigen is currently unknown. This chain links TRBV29-1 with TRBJ1-1, with D hard to call. This specimen was CD4+ T cells sorted from PBMCs, taken 45 days after the yellow fever booster vaccination. This sequence originates from a man between 18 and 29 years old who received the YFV17D yellow fever vaccine. The DNA of the CDR3 is TGCAGCGTACCTGGGGTAGGAGGCACTGAAGCTTTCTTT. Protein product: CSVPGVGGTEAFF.